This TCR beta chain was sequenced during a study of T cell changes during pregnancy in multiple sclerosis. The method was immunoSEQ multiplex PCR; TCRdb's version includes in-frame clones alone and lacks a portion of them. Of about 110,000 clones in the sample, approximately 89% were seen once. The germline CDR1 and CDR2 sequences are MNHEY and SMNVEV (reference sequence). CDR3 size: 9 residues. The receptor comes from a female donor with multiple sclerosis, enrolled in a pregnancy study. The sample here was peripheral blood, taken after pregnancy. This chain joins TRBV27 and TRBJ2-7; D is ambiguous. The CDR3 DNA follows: TGTGGTAACTCCTACGAGCAGTACTTC. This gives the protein CGNSYEQYF.